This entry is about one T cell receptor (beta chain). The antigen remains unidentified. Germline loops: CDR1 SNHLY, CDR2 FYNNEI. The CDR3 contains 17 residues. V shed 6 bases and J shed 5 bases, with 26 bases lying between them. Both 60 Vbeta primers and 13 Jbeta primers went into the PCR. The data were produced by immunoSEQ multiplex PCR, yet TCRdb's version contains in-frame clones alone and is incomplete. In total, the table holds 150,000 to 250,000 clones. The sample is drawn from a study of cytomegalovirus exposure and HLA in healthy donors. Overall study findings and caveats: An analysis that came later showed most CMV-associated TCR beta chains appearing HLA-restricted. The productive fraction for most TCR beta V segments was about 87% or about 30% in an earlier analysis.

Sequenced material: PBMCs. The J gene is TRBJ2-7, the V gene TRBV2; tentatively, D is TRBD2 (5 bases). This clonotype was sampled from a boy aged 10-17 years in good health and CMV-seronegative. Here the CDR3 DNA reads TGTGCCAGCAGCCTAGAGTATCCAAGGGAGAGGCTAAACGAGCAGTACTTC. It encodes CASSLEYPRERLNEQYF. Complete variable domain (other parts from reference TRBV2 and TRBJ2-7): EPEVTQTPSHQVTQMGQEVILRCVPISNHLYFYWYRQILGQKVEFLVSFYNNEISEKSEIFDDQFSVERPDGSNFTLKIRSTKLEDSAMYFCASSLEYPRERLNEQYFGPGTRLTVT.